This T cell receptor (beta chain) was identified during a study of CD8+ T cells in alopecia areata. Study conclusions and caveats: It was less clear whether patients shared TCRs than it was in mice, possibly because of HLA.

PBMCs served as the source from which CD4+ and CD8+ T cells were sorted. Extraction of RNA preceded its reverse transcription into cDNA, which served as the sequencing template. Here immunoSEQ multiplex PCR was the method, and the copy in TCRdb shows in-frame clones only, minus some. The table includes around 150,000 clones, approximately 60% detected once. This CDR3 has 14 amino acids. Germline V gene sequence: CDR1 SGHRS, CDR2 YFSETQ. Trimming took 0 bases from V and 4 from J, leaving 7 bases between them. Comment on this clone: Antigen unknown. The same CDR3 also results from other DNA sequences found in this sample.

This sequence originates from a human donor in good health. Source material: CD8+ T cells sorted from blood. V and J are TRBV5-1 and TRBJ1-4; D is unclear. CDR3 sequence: CASSLAGLNEKLFF. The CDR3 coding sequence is TGCGCCAGCAGCTTGGCCGGGCTTAATGAAAAACTGTTTTTT. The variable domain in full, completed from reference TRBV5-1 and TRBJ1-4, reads KAGVTQTPRYLIKTRGQQVTLSCSPISGHRSVSWYQQTPGQGLQFLFEYFSETQRNKGNFPGRFSGRQFSNSRSEMNVSTLELGDSALYLCASSLAGLNEKLFFGSGTQLSVL.